Described below is a single T cell receptor beta chain sequence and its context. The antigen is unknown. The sample is drawn from a study of neoadjuvant nivolumab and ipilimumab in lung cancer. General study results and limits: TCR clonality did not significantly correlate with pathologic tumor regression. Higher pretherapy blood TCR richness went with higher resected-tumor richness. Resected tumors had greater TCR richness and clonality than uninvolved lung.

Repertoires were generated with immunoSEQ multiplex PCR, while TCRdb's copy carries only in-frame clones and drops some. The data contain roughly 20,000 clones, 79% of them singletons. This CDR3 is built from 18 residues. This TCR derives from an adult with non-small cell lung cancer. The material sequenced was tumor tissue, taken after neoadjuvant nivolumab, alone or with ipilimumab, at or shortly before surgery. The chain joins TRBV12-1 to TRBJ2-1; the D segment call TRBD2 is taken from the table without a DNA check. TRBV12-1 is a known pseudogene. The CDR3 here is CASSFPDAGGPFYNEQFF. The CDR3 bases are TGTGCCAGCAGCTTCCCCGATGCGGGGGGCCCTTTCTACAATGAGCAGTTCTTC.